This T cell receptor beta chain was found in a study of CD4 T cells in relation to SARS-CoV-2 and coronaviruses. Study-wide findings and caveats: Each donor contributed either pre-pandemic or post-infection samples, not both. Memory recall responses, not primary responses primed in culture, are what the assay detects.

A remark on this clone: Its antigen is not known.

Here immunoSEQ multiplex PCR was the method, and the copy in TCRdb shows in-frame clones only, minus some. The profile shows just under 65,000 clones, 94% of them singletons. The germline V gene has CDR1 SGDLS and CDR2 YYNGEE. The CDR3 length is 13 residues. V lost 1 base and J 8 bases, leaving 10 bases between the germline ends. CD4+ T cells from unexposed donors were obtained before the COVID-19 pandemic (2011-2018). This chain joins TRBV9 and TRBJ2-1; D tentatively fits TRBD1 or TRBD2 (5 bases each). Sequencing was performed on naive CD4+ T cells from PBMCs. Subset defined: naive CD4+ T cells isolated by negative enrichment. This clonotype was sampled from a human donor in good health. CDR3 sequence (DNA): TGTGCCAGCAGCGTACTAGAGGGGCATGAGCAGTTCTTC. Protein: CASSVLEGHEQFF. The entire variable domain, with the rest obtained from reference TRBV9 and TRBJ2-1, is as follows: DSGVTQTPKHLITATGQRVTLRCSPRSGDLSVYWYQQSLDQGLQFLIQYYNGEERAKGNILERFSAQQFPDLHSELNLSSLELGDSALYFCASSVLEGHEQFFGPGTRLTVL.